The clone carrying this T cell receptor beta chain has more than one count but fewer than ten. The sample comes from a study of early T cells in non-severe SARS-CoV-2 infection. In the study overall: Sequencing targeted bulk RNA from unsorted whole blood, leaving chains unpaired.

Trimming cost V 4 bases and J 1 base, with 7 bases left between them. The CDR3 is 13 amino acids. CDR1 is SGHVS and CDR2 is FNYEAQ in the germline V gene. Attachment of unique molecular identifiers was made to individual cDNA molecules. TCRdb called the 5' RACE reads again in MiXCR, with one record for every CDR3 protein. The repertoire holds fewer than 30,000 distinct CDR3 sequences, with approximately 5.3% as singletons. V is TRBV7-6 and J is TRBJ1-1; D remains ambiguous. The sample taken for sequencing was whole blood. This TCR derives from an adult who was a healthcare worker with PCR-confirmed SARS-CoV-2 infection or an uninfected control (not recorded which). The CDR3 DNA is TGTGCCAGCAGCTCAGACTCGAACACTGAAGCTTTCTTT. This encodes CASSSDSNTEAFF. Combining the CDR3 with reference TRBV7-6 and TRBJ1-1 gives the whole variable domain GAGVSQSPRYKVTKRGQDVALRCDPISGHVSLYWYRQALGQGPEFLTYFNYEAQQDKSGLPNDRFSAERPEGSISTLTIQRTEQRDSAMYRCASSSDSNTEAFFGQGTRLTVV.